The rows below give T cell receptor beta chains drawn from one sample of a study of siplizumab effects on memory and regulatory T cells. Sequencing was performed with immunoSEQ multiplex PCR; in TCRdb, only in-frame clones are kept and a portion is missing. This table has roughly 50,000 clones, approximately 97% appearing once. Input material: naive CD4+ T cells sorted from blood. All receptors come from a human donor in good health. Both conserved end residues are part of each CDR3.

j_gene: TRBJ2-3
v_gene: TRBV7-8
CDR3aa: CASSKGDTQYF

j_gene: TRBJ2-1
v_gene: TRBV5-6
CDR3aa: CASSLASGIANEQFF

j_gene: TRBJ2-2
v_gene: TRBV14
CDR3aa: CASSHGQGGTGELFF

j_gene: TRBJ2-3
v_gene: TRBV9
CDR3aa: CASSVTGTPGTDTQYF

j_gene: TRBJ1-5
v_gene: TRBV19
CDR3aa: CASSRPDRHSNQPQHF

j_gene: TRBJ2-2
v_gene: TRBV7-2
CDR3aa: CASSLVRPNTGELFF

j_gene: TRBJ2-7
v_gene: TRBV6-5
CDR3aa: CASSEQAGPQYF

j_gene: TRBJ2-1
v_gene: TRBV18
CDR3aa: CASSPVSRTSGVHNEQFF

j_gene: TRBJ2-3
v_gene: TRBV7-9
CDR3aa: CASSFLPGRGGTDTQYF

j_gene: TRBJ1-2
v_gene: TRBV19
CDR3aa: CASSPGTGVVANGYTF

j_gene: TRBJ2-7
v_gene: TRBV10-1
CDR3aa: CASSESRLAGNYEQYF

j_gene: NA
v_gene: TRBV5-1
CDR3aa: CASSLVTSGSYEQYF

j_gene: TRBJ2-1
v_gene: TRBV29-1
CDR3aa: CSVVFVPYNEQFF

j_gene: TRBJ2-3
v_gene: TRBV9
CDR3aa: CASSVAGSTDTQYF

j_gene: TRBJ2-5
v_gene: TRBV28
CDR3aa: CASSSPPWTGVLETQYF